The next 3 T cell receptor beta chains were all read from a single sample in a study of CD8+ T cells in alopecia areata. RNA was extracted and reverse transcribed into cDNA as the sequencing template. Data came from immunoSEQ multiplex PCR; TCRdb stores just in-frame clones and leaves some out. The table records roughly 200,000 clones, 45% to 65% of them present only once. The treatment here: oral pan-JAK inhibitor, 5-10 mg twice daily. This material consisted of CD4+ T cells sorted from blood, taken at week 4, from a patient treated with tofacitinib. These receptor sequences come from a human donor with alopecia areata.

This clone came up once. The chain couples TRBV29-1 to TRBJ2-3; D is unclear. This CDR3 is 14 amino acids long. The germline V gene encodes CDR1 SQVTM and CDR2 ANQGSEA. V lost 4 bases to trimming and J lost 0 bases, with 11 bases between them. The DNA for the CDR3 is TGCAGCGTTGGGGTGACGACAAGCACAGATACGCAGTATTTT. It is translated as CSVGVTTSTDTQYF.

The genes are TRBV29-1 and TRBJ1-4, with D possibly being TRBD1 (5 bases). This CDR3 comprises 13 residues. The germline V gene encodes CDR1 SQVTM and CDR2 ANQGSEA. Trimming shortened V by 0 bases and J by 3 bases, and 5 bases separated the two germline ends. CDR3 sequence reads: CSVEEQANEKLFF. In DNA form, the CDR3 reads TGCAGCGTTGAAGAACAGGCTAATGAAAAACTGTTTTTT.

The chain uses TRBV7-2 and TRBJ2-1; 9 bases map to TRBD2. V shed 2 bases and J 8 bases; nucleotides not matched to a gene: 10. This CDR3 has 16 amino acids. CDR1 is SGHTA and CDR2 is FQGNSA in the germline V gene. CDR3 in amino acids: CASSLRLAGRHDEQFF. The DNA of the CDR3 is TGTGCCAGCAGCTTAAGGCTAGCGGGGCGGCACGATGAGCAGTTCTTC.